The sequence of this TCR beta chain was determined in a study of neurological immune-mediated disorders. Across the whole study: The multiple sclerosis group of approximately 35 included 31 relapsing-remitting and 3 secondary progressive patients. Study outcomes and limitations: The study phylogenetically grouped the repertoires of 18 of 34 multiple sclerosis patients into one related-CDR3 cluster, a possible signature.

The CDR3 runs to 16 residues. The germline V gene encodes CDR1 LGHDT and CDR2 YNNKEL (reference sequence). Trimming removed 4 bases at V and 6 bases at J, with 19 bases between. The cDNA came from 5'RACE with 10-nucleotide random UMIs. TCRdb fed the 5' RACE reads into MiXCR, producing one record per CDR3 protein. This table has fewer than 85,000 distinct CDR3 sequences, 3% to 5% appearing once. This clonotype has a count of ten or more. The antigen is unknown. This TCR came from a man aged 25-40 years with multiple sclerosis. This chain joins TRBV3-1 and TRBJ2-1; perhaps TRBD2 as D (7 bases). The sequenced material came from PBMCs. The CDR3 here is CASSLKVGGRVNEQFF. The CDR3 DNA reads as TGTGCCAGCAGCCTCAAGGTGGGGGGGCGGGTCAATGAGCAGTTCTTC.